The clone carrying this TCR beta chain was seen a few times. Antigen specificity is unknown. The data originate from a study of cytomegalovirus exposure and HLA in healthy donors. Study results and limitations: Roughly uniform sequencing depth across donors was assumed, possibly incorrectly. Some V segments (TRBV6-2 and TRBV6-3 among them) were excluded as indistinguishable. There were about 160 TCR beta chains listed as cytomegalovirus-associated.

Germline CDR1 is LGHNA and CDR2 is YNFKEQ. The CDR3 covers 16 residues. Trimming took 5 bases from V and 1 from J, leaving 18 bases between them. Amplification used 60 Vbeta primers and 13 Jbeta primers. The data were produced by immunoSEQ multiplex PCR, yet TCRdb's version contains in-frame clones alone and is incomplete. The sample has about 160,000 clones, roughly 80% seen once. This clonotype originated in a man in his fifties or sixties in good health and CMV-seropositive. Input material: PBMCs. The chain recombines TRBV4-2 with TRBJ2-7; the D gene is possibly TRBD1 (6 bases). The CDR3 coding sequence is TGTGCCAGCAGCGAGCGACCCGGGACACCTTCCTACGAGCAGTACTTC. Translating gives CASSERPGTPSYEQYF.